These 18 T cell receptor beta chains were all obtained from the same sample, sequenced in a study of T cells in Graves' hyperthyroidism and ophthalmopathy (dated by TCRdb to about 2019). Library creation used multiplex PCR. Sequenced using an Illumina HiSeq 2000. The TCR beta CDR3 regions were amplified from the RNA transcripts. For the first round of RT-PCR on the TCR CDR3, the HTBI primer set was used together with the Qiagen OneStep RT-PCR kit. The public reads were reprocessed in TCRdb via fastp at Q25 and MiXCR, keeping in-frame beta chains. Each CDR3 protein gets just one entry, which takes the most common genes and DNA from the rows behind it. This sample is represented by about 500,000 distinct CDR3 sequences; 40% to 50% of them were singletons. The ten largest make up 44% of the sample. The sample comprised peripheral blood or thyroid tissue (not recorded which). The receptors shown here come from an adult woman with Graves' disease, either hyperthyroidism or ophthalmopathy (not recorded which).

The sample holds many counts of this clonotype. V gene TRBV9 combines with J gene TRBJ2-2; the match to TRBD2 covers 8 bases. CDR3 length: 16 residues. J lost 4 bases, V lost 3 bases, and 8 bases had no gene match. The germline CDR1 and CDR2 sequences are SGDLS and YYNGEE. The CDR3 DNA is TGTGCCAGCAGCGGAGGGGGGACTAGAGGCACCGGGGAGCTGTTTTTT. Protein sequence: CASSGGGTRGTGELFF.

About this clonotype itself: A much larger clone differs from this one at a single base, so this may be a read error. The chain uses TRBV2 and TRBJ2-5; no clear D gene. CDR3 size: 13 residues. From germline, CDR1 is SNHLY and CDR2 FYNNEI. The CDR3 spells CASAIPEQGTQYF. CDR3 nucleotides: TGTGCCAGCGCAATTCCGGAACAAGGGACCCAGTACTTC.

The V and J genes are TRBV20-1 and TRBJ1-5, with D maybe TRBD1 (5 bases). The CDR3 has 13 amino acids. Deletions cut 6 bases from V and 3 bases from J, with 12 bases between. Germline assignment: CDR1 DFQATT and CDR2 SNEGSKA (reference sequence). CDR3 protein: CSAIRDLNQPQHF. CDR3 coding DNA: TGCAGTGCCATCCGGGACCTCAATCAGCCCCAGCATTTT.

On this clonotype: Being one base from a much bigger clone, this may be a read error. The CDR3 does not close with the conserved phenylalanine or tryptophan, likely indicating a read error. The limits of the CDR3 on the DNA are not certain, so only TCRdb's listed CDR3 is given. CDR3 loop: CASSLSRTGHTL. V usage is TRBV2 and J usage is TRBJ1-2; TRBD1 is the table's D call, not checked against the DNA. The CDR3 is 12 residues long, counting both termini. In germline, CDR1 is SNHLY, CDR2 FYNNEI.

The rearrangement joins TRBV20-1 to TRBJ1-2; weak D call: TRBD1 (5 bases). CDR1 and CDR2 from the germline V gene are DFQATT and SNEGSKA (reference sequence). The CDR3 spans 15 residues. Trimming stripped 5 bases from V and 6 bases from J, with 22 bases between. CDR3 DNA: TGCAGTGCTGGAGGGGCAGCATCCGGGGACGATGGCTACACCTTC. This sequence encodes CSAGGAASGDDGYTF.

V usage is TRBV29-1 and J usage is TRBJ2-1; 8 positions agree with TRBD2. The CDR3 totals 12 residues. Trimming removed 2 bases from V and 7 bases from J; junction bases left unmatched: 1. Looked up from germline, CDR1 is SQVTM and CDR2 is ANQGSEA. The CDR3 DNA reads as TGCAGCGTTGAACGGGAGGGTAATGAGCAGTTCTTC. Residues: CSVEREGNEQFF.

This clonotype was recorded many times. The V gene is TRBV19, the J gene TRBJ1-2; D remains unclear. CDR1 is LNHDA and CDR2 is SQIVND in the germline V gene (reference sequence). The V and J ends lost 4 bases and 2 bases respectively, with 11 bases between them. The CDR3 is 14 amino acids. This chain's CDR3 is CASSKRGQNYGYTF. CDR3 DNA sequence: TGTGCCAGTAGTAAGAGAGGGCAGAACTATGGCTACACCTTC.

The V gene is TRBV9, the J gene TRBJ1-2, with a weak D call TRBD1 (6 bases). Germline CDR1 and CDR2: SGDLS and YYNGEE. V lost 0 bases and J lost 8, with 17 bases in between. The CDR3 has 15 residues. The CDR3 loop is CASSVVGDIRGGYTF. CDR3 DNA sequence: TGTGCCAGCAGCGTAGTTGGGGACATCCGAGGAGGCTACACCTTC.

This clonotype was recorded once. An end of the junction does not agree with germline; a read error may underlie this. The chain joins TRBV5-4 to TRBJ1-6; D remains unclear. This CDR3 contains 15 residues. CDR1 and CDR2 from the germline V gene are SGHNT and YYREEE (reference sequence). The CDR3 sequence: CASSQVRWKGSPLHF. The CDR3 DNA follows: TGCGCCAGCAGCCAAGTAAGGTGGAAGGGTTCACCCCTCCACTTT.

This chain connects TRBV7-2 to TRBJ1-2, with no clear D. The CDR3 covers 15 residues. Trimming took off 3 bases at V and 3 bases at J, with 14 bases between the two ends. Per germline, CDR1 SGHTA and CDR2 FQGNSA. The CDR3 DNA is TGTGCCAGCAGCTTGGATGCCTTTTTCGACTATGGCTACACCTTC. Translating gives CASSLDAFFDYGYTF.

V and J are TRBV2 and TRBJ2-2; D might be TRBD2 (5 bases). The germline V gene has CDR1 SNHLY and CDR2 FYNNEI. V lost 3 bases to trimming and J lost 5 bases, with 13 bases between them. The CDR3 length is 15 residues. CDR3 region: CASSDPQRPTGELFF. CDR3 DNA: TGTGCCAGCAGTGATCCCCAGCGGCCGACCGGGGAGCTGTTTTTT.

The chain recombines TRBV5-6 with TRBJ1-2, with D possibly being TRBD1 (5 bases). This CDR3 has 14 amino acids. V was shortened by 2 bases and J by 6 bases, with 14 bases between the two germline ends. The germline V gene has CDR1 SGHDT and CDR2 YYEEEE. In DNA form, the CDR3 reads TGTGCCAGCAGCTTAAGTGCAGGGTTGGATGGCTACACCTTC. Its protein product is CASSLSAGLDGYTF. Using reference TRBV5-6 and TRBJ1-2 for the parts outside the CDR3, the full variable domain is DAGVTQSPTHLIKTRGQQVTLRCSPKSGHDTVSWYQQALGQGPQFIFQYYEEEERQRGNFPDRFSGHQFPNYSSELNVNALLLGDSALYLCASSLSAGLDGYTFGSGTRLTVV.

The chain links TRBV20-1 to TRBJ2-1; 11 bases map to TRBD1. The ends lost 1 base at V and 9 bases at J; junction bases unmatched: 8. Germline V CDR1 and CDR2: DFQATT, SNEGSKA (reference sequence). The CDR3 runs to 15 residues. The CDR3 nucleotides read TGCAGTGCTAGAGCCTGGGACAGGGGGGATAGTGAGCAGTTCTTC. Translated: CSARAWDRGDSEQFF.

In this sample, this clonotype turned up a few times. This CDR3 is CASGVEEDYEQYF. In nucleotides, the CDR3 is TGTGCCAGCGGCGTAGAAGAAGATTACGAGCAGTACTTC. The chain has TRBV12-3 or TRBV12-4 and TRBJ2-7; D gene uncertain. Trimming stripped 8 bases from V and 4 bases from J, with 15 bases between. The CDR3 covers 13 residues.

A note on this clonotype: Relative to the germline gene, one junction end is altered; a read error may explain this. The chain combines TRBV15 with TRBJ2-6, with D possibly matching TRBD2 (6 bases). This CDR3 is built from 16 residues. In germline, CDR1 is LNHNV, CDR2 YYDKDF (reference sequence). The CDR3 nucleotides are TGTGCCACCATCAGAGATGGACTATCTGGGGCCAACGTCCTGACTTTC. Protein sequence: CATIRDGLSGANVLTF.

In this sample, this clonotype turned up a few times. This chain uses TRBV3-1 with TRBJ2-5, with no clear D. The CDR3 extends over 14 amino acids. The germline V and J ends were trimmed by 4 bases and 2 bases, with 11 bases remaining between them. Germline V gene lookup returns CDR1 LGHDT and CDR2 YNNKEL (reference sequence). The CDR3 spells CASSLRAAQETQYF. The CDR3 bases are TGTGCCAGCAGCCTCAGAGCAGCTCAAGAGACCCAGTACTTC.

In its sample, this clonotype was seen a few times. The V and J genes are TRBV11-2 and TRBJ2-7; 7 nucleotides align to TRBD1. The CDR3 has 15 amino acids. Germline lookup yields CDR1 SGHAT and CDR2 FQNNGV. With 5 bases clipped from V and 0 bases from J, the junction kept 7 bases outside the gene matches. Here the CDR3 reads CASSASTGSSYEQYF. The CDR3 region has the DNA TGTGCCAGCAGCGCCTCGACAGGGAGCTCCTACGAGCAGTACTTC. The variable domain in full, completed from reference TRBV11-2 and TRBJ2-7, reads EAGVAQSPRYKIIEKRQSVAFWCNPISGHATLYWYQQILGQGPKLLIQFQNNGVVDDSQLPKDRFSAERLKGVDSTLKIQPAKLEDSAVYLCASSASTGSSYEQYFGPGTRLTVT.

V is TRBV7-2 and J is TRBJ1-2; no clear D. This CDR3 spans 15 amino acids. Germline V CDR1 and CDR2: SGHTA, FQGNSA. V shed 5 bases and J shed 0 bases, with 13 bases lying between them. The CDR3 here is CASSRLVTANYGYTF. The CDR3 DNA is TGTGCCAGCAGCCGACTCGTTACAGCTAACTATGGCTACACCTTC.